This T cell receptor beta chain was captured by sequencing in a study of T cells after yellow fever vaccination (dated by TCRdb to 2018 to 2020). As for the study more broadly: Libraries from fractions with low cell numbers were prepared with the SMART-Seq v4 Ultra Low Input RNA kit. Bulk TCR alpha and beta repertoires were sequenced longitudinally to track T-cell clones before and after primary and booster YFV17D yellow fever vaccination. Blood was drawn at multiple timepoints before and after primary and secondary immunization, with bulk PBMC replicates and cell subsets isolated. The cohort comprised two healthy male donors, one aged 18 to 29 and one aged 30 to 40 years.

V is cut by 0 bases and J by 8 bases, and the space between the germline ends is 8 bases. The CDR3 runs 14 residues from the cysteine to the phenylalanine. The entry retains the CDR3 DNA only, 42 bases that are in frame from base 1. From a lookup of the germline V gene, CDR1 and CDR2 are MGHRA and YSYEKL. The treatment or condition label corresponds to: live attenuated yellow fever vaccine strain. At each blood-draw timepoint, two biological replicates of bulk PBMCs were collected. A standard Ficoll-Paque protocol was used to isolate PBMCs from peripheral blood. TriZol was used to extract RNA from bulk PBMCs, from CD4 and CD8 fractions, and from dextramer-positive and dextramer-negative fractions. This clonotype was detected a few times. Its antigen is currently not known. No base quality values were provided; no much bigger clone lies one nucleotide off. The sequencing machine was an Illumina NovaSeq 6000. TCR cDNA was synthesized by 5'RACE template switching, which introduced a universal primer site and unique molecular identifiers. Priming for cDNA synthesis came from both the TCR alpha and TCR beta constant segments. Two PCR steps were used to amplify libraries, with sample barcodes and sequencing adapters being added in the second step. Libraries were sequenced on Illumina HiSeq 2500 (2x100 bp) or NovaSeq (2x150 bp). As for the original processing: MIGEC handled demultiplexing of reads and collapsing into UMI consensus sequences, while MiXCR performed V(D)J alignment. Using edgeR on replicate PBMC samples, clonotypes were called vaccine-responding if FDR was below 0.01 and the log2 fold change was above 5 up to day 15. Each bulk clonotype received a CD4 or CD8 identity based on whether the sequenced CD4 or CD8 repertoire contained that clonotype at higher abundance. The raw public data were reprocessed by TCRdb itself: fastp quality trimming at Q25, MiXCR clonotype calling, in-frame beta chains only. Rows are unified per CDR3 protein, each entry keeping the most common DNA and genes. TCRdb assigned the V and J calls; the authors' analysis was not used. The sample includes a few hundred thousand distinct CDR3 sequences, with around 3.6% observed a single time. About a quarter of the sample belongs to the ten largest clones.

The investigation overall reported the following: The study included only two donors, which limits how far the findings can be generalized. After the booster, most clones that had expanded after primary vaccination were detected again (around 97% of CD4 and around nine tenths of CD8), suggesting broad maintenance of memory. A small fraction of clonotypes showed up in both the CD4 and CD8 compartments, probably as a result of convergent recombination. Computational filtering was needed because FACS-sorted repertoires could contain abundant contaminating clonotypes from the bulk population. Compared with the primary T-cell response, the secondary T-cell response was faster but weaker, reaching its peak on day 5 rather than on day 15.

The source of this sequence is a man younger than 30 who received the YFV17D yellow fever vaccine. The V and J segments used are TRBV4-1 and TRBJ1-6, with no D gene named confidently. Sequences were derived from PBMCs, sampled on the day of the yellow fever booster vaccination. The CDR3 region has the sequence CASSQEGWDSPLHF. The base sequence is TGCGCCAGCAGCCAAGAGGGATGGGATTCACCCCTCCACTTT.